The clone carrying this T cell receptor (beta chain) was recorded many times. Its specificity is unknown. The data derive from a study of T-cell reconstitution after alpha-beta-depleted transplantation in children. General study points: A year had passed since transplant, and T-cell counts and diversity by then came mostly from newly produced T cells. At around two months after transplant, the alpha-beta T cells were reportedly derived from several hundred expanded clones that came from non-depleted graft cells.

Preparing the TCRbeta library involved the use of unique molecular identifiers. TCRdb reprocessed the PCR reads with MiXCR, giving one entry per CDR3 protein. The table includes about 160,000 distinct CDR3 sequences, 11% detected once. CDR1 and CDR2 from the germline V gene are MNHNS and SASEGT. Between the trimmed V and J ends, which lost 2 bases and 5 bases, there was a span of 14 bases. The CDR3 runs 15 residues. This clonotype was obtained from a boy between 2 and 10 years old with acute myeloid leukemia, due to receive a stem cell transplant. J is TRBJ2-3 and V is TRBV6-1, with TRBD2 as a possible D gene (5 bases). This specimen consisted of PBMCs, obtained before TCRalphabeta/CD19-depleted stem cell transplant. The CDR3: CASSENRGFKDTQYF. Here the CDR3 DNA reads TGTGCCAGCAGTGAAAACCGGGGTTTCAAAGATACGCAGTATTTT.